The TCR beta chain described here comes from a study of cytomegalovirus exposure and HLA in healthy donors. Overall study: Researchers previously reported finding 90 million to 130 million unique TCR beta sequences from roughly 180 million T cells. Falling in the Caucasian-associated ancestry cluster were approximately 84% of a few hundred genotyped donors.

Whole-study results and caveats: Reports state that TCR beta sequences accurately predicted most subjects' HLA-A and HLA-B alleles. A later analysis showed that HLA-associated TCR beta chains had undergone more clonal expansion than equally common others.

The PCR had 60 Vbeta and 13 Jbeta primers. Data came from immunoSEQ multiplex PCR; TCRdb stores just in-frame clones and leaves some out. The data hold about 160,000 clones, with approximately 85% observed a single time. The CDR3 runs 13 residues. A word on this clone: Its antigen is unknown.

The chain carries TRBV21-1 and TRBJ1-1. TRBV21-1 is marked as a pseudogene. The sequencing sample was made of PBMCs. This TCR came from a man aged 18 to 29 in good health and CMV-seropositive. For the CDR3, the DNA is TGTGCCAGCAGCGGGGGGGGTTCCACTGAAGCTTTCTTT. It yields the protein CASSGGGSTEAFF.